This section outlines one TCR beta chain sequence together with its context. These data are taken from a study of blood T cell repertoires in COVID-19. V trimming: 3 bases; J trimming: 7 bases; junction bases outside the gene matches: 6. The V gene's germline CDR1 is SEHNR and CDR2 FQNEAQ (reference sequence). The CDR3 extends over 14 amino acids. Data came from immunoSEQ multiplex PCR; TCRdb stores just in-frame clones and leaves some out. The sample has under 300,000 clones, roughly 85% seen once. Sample: peripheral blood. The TCR was taken from a man aged 30 to 39 who had recovered from COVID-19. The chain uses TRBV7-9 and TRBJ2-1, with 7 bases identical to TRBD2. Here the CDR3 DNA reads TGTGCCAGCAGCTTCCGGGACTACCCTAATGAGCAGTTCTTC. Its translation: CASSFRDYPNEQFF.